Listed here is a single T cell receptor beta chain. Profiled with immunoSEQ multiplex PCR; TCRdb holds only in-frame clones, not every one. The table includes roughly 150,000 clones, 85% detected once. The record originates from a study of cytomegalovirus exposure and HLA in healthy donors. From germline, CDR1 is SGHTA and CDR2 FQGNSA. Trimming pared 1 base from V and 6 bases from J, leaving 10 bases between. The CDR3 has 13 residues. The chain has TRBV7-2 and TRBJ2-7; weak D call: TRBD2 (5 bases). Sample: PBMCs. This receptor was identified in a man aged 25-45 years in good health and CMV-seropositive. CDR3: CASSLGPSFEQYF. The CDR3 region has the DNA TGTGCCAGCAGCTTAGGTCCTAGCTTCGAGCAGTACTTC.